This record concerns one TCR beta chain sequence. This clonotype was seen at least ten times. The specificity of this receptor is unknown. No base qualities exist here, and no much larger clone lies one base off it. For repertoire sequencing, TCR beta CDR3 regions were amplified from RNA transcripts. The first round of RT-PCR was done with HTBI primers and the Qiagen OneStep RT-PCR kit, and was followed by a second round of multiplex PCR, then size selection and purification. Libraries were sequenced paired-end with 100 bp reads on an Illumina HiSeq2000. The authors' analysis ran thus. SOAPnuke was used for read processing, and reads with adapters, uncalled bases, a mean Phred below 15, or no exact constant-primer or identifier match were discarded. COPE v1.2.5 was used to merge the high-quality paired reads. Each unique nucleotide sequence was treated as a clonotype, and MiTCR v1.1 was used to align the clonotypes to the IMGT TRB V, D and J references. The analysis was limited to V-J combinations with a frequency above 0.0001, which together covered over 99% of the repertoires. For each V-J combination, a TCR clonal expansion and chaos score was defined as F50 clonal expansion divided by the chaos observed in the TCRdist matrix. Welch's t-statistics and random forest were used to reduce features to about a dozen V-J combinations, which were fed into a naive Bayes classifier. Thyroid-blood repertoire similarity was quantified with the Morisita-Horn index. TCRdb applied fastp at Q25 and MiXCR to the public reads, then kept only in-frame beta chains. Each CDR3 protein gets just one entry, which takes the most common genes and DNA from the rows behind it. For this entry, the V and J calls and clone size follow TCRdb and not the study's own pipeline. Within this sample are over 650,000 distinct CDR3 sequences, with about 40% of them counted one time only. Jointly, the top ten make up roughly 3.5% of the sample.

The data belong to a study of Graves' ophthalmopathy and Graves' hyperthyroidism (dated by TCRdb to 2016 to 2019). For the wider study: Peripheral blood was collected at initial diagnosis, before any treatment. In five to seven hyperthyroidism patients, the T-cell repertoire of thyroid tissue was compared with the T-cell repertoire of blood. The independent validation cohort included approximately 19 hyperthyroidism patients plus 17 patients who later progressed from hyperthyroidism to ophthalmopathy. To explore V-J signatures distinguishing ophthalmopathy from hyperthyroidism, a discovery set of roughly 100 patients (more than 40 ophthalmopathy, roughly 60 stable hyperthyroidism) was enrolled. After sampling, hyperthyroidism patients received methimazole starting at 30 mg daily, and ophthalmopathy patients received high-dose intravenous methylprednisolone. The study used TCR beta repertoire signatures to distinguish Graves' ophthalmopathy from Graves' hyperthyroidism and to predict progression to ophthalmopathy. In total, some 140 blood samples were TCR-sequenced: around 42 ophthalmopathy, over 70 hyperthyroidism and approximately 17 hyperthyroidism-to-ophthalmopathy patients. Beyond this particular receptor, the publication reports: Most expanded thyroid clonotypes with a frequency above 0.001 also appeared in blood, which suggests that blood repertoires may reflect the immune response in the thyroid. In validation, the model predicted ophthalmopathy progression with about 71% sensitivity and around 72% specificity; some 13 predicted patients were CT-confirmed with GO in a median of approximately 6.5 months. Sample size was not predetermined statistically, and investigators were not blinded to group allocation. In cross-validation, the 13-signature model distinguished ophthalmopathy from stable hyperthyroidism with less than 90% sensitivity and around 81% specificity, while in the test set the corresponding values were 80% and 75%.

CDR3 length: 14 amino acids, cysteine to phenylalanine. CDR3 DNA only is kept here, 42 bases in frame from base 1. Relative to germline, V is 4 bases shorter and J is 4 bases shorter, with 11 bases between their ends. CDR1 SNHLY and CDR2 FYNNEI are derived from the germline V gene. Patients with ophthalmopathy had moderately to severely active disease, with a Clinical Activity Score of 3 or more, a NOSPECS grade of 4 or more, and a disease duration of less than 3 months. Anyone with other autoimmune diseases, uncontrolled infections, pregnancy or lactation was excluded from the study. Clinical symptoms, serum thyroxine, TRAb, thyroid ultrasound and orbital computed tomography were used for diagnosis. Using Ficoll-Paque density gradient centrifugation, PBMCs were isolated from roughly 9.2 ml of fresh peripheral blood. Trizol reagent was used to extract the total RNA, and its quality was then checked on an Agilent 2100 Bioanalyzer.

The source is an adult man with Graves' ophthalmopathy. The material sequenced was peripheral blood. The rearranged segments are TRBV2 and TRBJ1-5, with TRBD1 tentatively as D gene (5 bases match). The CDR3: CASSAQGLNQPQHF. The DNA sequence is given as TGTGCCAGCAGTGCGCAGGGTCTGAATCAGCCCCAGCATTTT.